This entry lists 24 T cell receptor beta chains sequenced from one sample in a study of CXCR3-negative and CXCR3-positive naive CD8 T cells. TRB cDNA libraries were made by UMI-labeled 5' RACE. Using the 5' RACE reads, TCRdb records one entry per CDR3 protein without DNA. The repertoire shows tens of thousands of distinct CDR3 sequences; the top ten hold 1.5%. Sequencing used naive CXCR3- CD8+ T cells from blood. Sample subset: CD45RO-CCR7+CD27+CD95- naive CD8+ T cells lacking CXCR3 (TNR3-). These receptors came from a human donor in good health. Some clones in this sample may be carry-over from other donors' samples.

This chain joins TRBV20-1 and TRBJ2-1; TCRdb gives TRBD2 as the D gene, but with no DNA this cannot be confirmed. This CDR3 has 14 residues. Germline V CDR1 and CDR2: DFQATT, SNEGSKA (reference sequence). The CDR3 sequence is CSALGFGGPDEQFF.

CDR3 amino acids: CSVEAGDEQYF. The chain recombines TRBV29-1 with TRBJ2-7; TCRdb designates TRBD1, a call that cannot be tested without DNA. Germline loops: CDR1 SQVTM, CDR2 ANQGSEA. The CDR3 consists of 11 residues.

V gene TRBV10-3 combines with J gene TRBJ1-1. Per the germline V gene, CDR1 is ENHRY and CDR2 is SYGVKD. This CDR3 contains 14 residues. The CDR3 sequence: CAIREQGRDTEAFF.

The chain has TRBV4-2 and TRBJ2-3; TCRdb's D call of TRBD2 is untestable without DNA. Germline CDR1 is LGHNA and CDR2 is YNFKEQ. The CDR3 runs to 21 residues. The CDR3 protein is CASSQDKVSSGILLETDTQYF.

The J gene is TRBJ1-1, the V gene TRBV13; no DNA is available, so the TRBD1 call from TCRdb remains unchecked. Germline loops: CDR1 PRHDT, CDR2 FYEKMQ (reference sequence). This CDR3 contains 16 residues. The CDR3 sequence: CASSWGHSEMNTEAFF.

This chain uses TRBV6-5 with TRBJ2-2. This CDR3 is built from 12 residues. Germline V gives CDR1 MNHEY, CDR2 SVGAGI. The CDR3 loop is CASSFTEGELFF.

The chain joins TRBV11-2 to TRBJ1-4; TCRdb calls TRBD1, which cannot be checked without DNA. The CDR3 consists of 15 residues. Per germline, CDR1 SGHAT and CDR2 FQNNGV. The CDR3 protein is CASSFEQGWGEKLFF.

This chain connects TRBV12-3 or TRBV12-4 to TRBJ1-6; TCRdb designates TRBD1, a call that cannot be tested without DNA. CDR3 length: 18 residues. This chain's CDR3 is CASSFPPSSRGMNSPLHF.

The gene calls are TRBV12-3 or TRBV12-4 and TRBJ1-5; TCRdb names TRBD1, which stays unverified in the absence of DNA. This CDR3 is built from 14 residues. The CDR3 sequence is CASSLTGDNQPQHF.

This chain uses TRBV4-3 with TRBJ1-2; TCRdb gives TRBD1 as the D gene, but with no DNA this cannot be confirmed. This CDR3 region has 18 residues. Germline V CDR1 and CDR2: LGHNA, YSLEER. CDR3 sequence: CASSQDHFPETGTYGYTF.

The chain combines TRBV3-1 with TRBJ2-5; TCRdb selects TRBD2, and the lack of DNA leaves this call unchecked. Germline CDR1 LGHDT, CDR2 YNNKEL (reference sequence). The CDR3 consists of 19 residues. The CDR3 reads CASSQTGTSGGAGGETQYF.

This chain uses TRBV28 with TRBJ2-4; TCRdb proposes TRBD2, but this gene call is untestable without DNA. Germline V gene sequence: CDR1 MDHEN, CDR2 SYDVKM. This CDR3 region has 19 residues. The CDR3 region is CASSLLPPGSGGAKNIQYF.

V is TRBV19 and J is TRBJ2-1; TCRdb outputs TRBD2, but without DNA this stays unchecked. Germline values: CDR1 LNHDA, CDR2 SQIVND (reference sequence). This CDR3 spans 15 amino acids. The chain's CDR3 is CATSPGTSGADEQFF.

The CDR3 loop is CASSPPETGDFGQYF. This chain joins TRBV7-9 and TRBJ2-7; TCRdb's D call of TRBD1 is untestable without DNA. The CDR3 covers 15 residues. Germline CDR1 is SEHNR and CDR2 is FQNEAQ (reference sequence).

The chain joins TRBV14 to TRBJ2-1; TCRdb indicates TRBD2, and absent DNA this call remains unverified. The CDR3 runs 17 residues. Germline values: CDR1 SGHDN, CDR2 FVKESK. CDR3 protein: CASSQEDAAGLVNEQFF.

This chain links TRBV28 with TRBJ2-7; TCRdb gives TRBD1 as the D gene, but with no DNA this cannot be confirmed. This CDR3 has 14 residues. Per germline, CDR1 MDHEN and CDR2 SYDVKM. The CDR3 loop reads CASSFAGTSYEQYF.

The chain employs TRBV28 and TRBJ1-6. Germline V gene data show CDR1 as MDHEN and CDR2 as SYDVKM. This CDR3 is 12 amino acids long. This CDR3 reads CASSLPPPPLHF.

The V gene is TRBV29-1, the J gene TRBJ2-7; no DNA is available, so the TRBD1 call from TCRdb remains unchecked. The CDR3 length is 15 residues. Germline CDR1 SQVTM, CDR2 ANQGSEA. The CDR3 reads CSVVLVGLRGYEQYF.

The chain combines TRBV29-1 with TRBJ2-2; with no DNA, the TCRdb D assignment of TRBD1 cannot be verified. The germline V gene has CDR1 SQVTM and CDR2 ANQGSEA. CDR3 length: 15 amino acids. CDR3 loop: CSVAQQGMNTGELFF.

V gene TRBV29-1 combines with J gene TRBJ1-1. Per germline, CDR1 SQVTM and CDR2 ANQGSEA. There are 12 residues in the CDR3. The CDR3 spells CSVAFGGTEAFF. The full variable domain, completed using reference TRBV29-1 and TRBJ1-1, is SAVISQKPSRDICQRGTSLTIQCQVDSQVTMMFWYRQQPGQSLTLIATANQGSEATYESGFVIDKFPISRPNLTFSTLTVSNMSPEDSSIYLCSVAFGGTEAFFGQGTRLTVV.

V is TRBV28 and J is TRBJ2-3; no DNA is available, so the TRBD2 call from TCRdb remains unchecked. The CDR3 has 16 residues. Germline-derived CDR1 and CDR2 are MDHEN and SYDVKM. The CDR3 protein is CASSLVLAGSPGTQYF.

This sequence joins TRBV12-3 or TRBV12-4 and TRBJ1-2. The CDR3 loop spans 12 amino acids. CDR3 protein: CASSLALDGYTF.

The chain couples TRBV25-1 to TRBJ1-4. The CDR3 totals 16 residues. Per the germline V gene, CDR1 is MGHDK and CDR2 is SYGVNS. CDR3 region: CASSEFFLKEEEKLFF.

V and J are TRBV7-3 and TRBJ2-7; the TCRdb D gene call, TRBD2, has no DNA to confirm it. This CDR3 has 12 residues. Germline V lookup: CDR1 SGHTA, CDR2 FQGTGA. CDR3 in amino acids: CASSYLAGEQYF.